These T cell receptor beta chains were read from a single sample in a study of blood T cells in healthy people across ages. TCRdb independently ran MiXCR on the 5' RACE reads; one entry per CDR3 protein. The table shows approximately 790,000 distinct CDR3 sequences, with less than 80% occurring only once. Sequencing input: blood. The receptor source for this set is a young man in good health. The CDR3 runs from the conserved cysteine through the conserved F or W. The order of the fields is D gene, V gene, clone size, J gene, CDR3 DNA, CDR3 protein. The D gene is left open where the match is weak. A clone size is listed for some rows: how often the clone was seen (once, few, many), or a class if it is expanded.

D: NA
V: TRBV7-2
size: NA
J: TRBJ2-3
DNA: TGTGCCAGCAGCTTAAAGTCCAGGAGCACAGATACGCAGTATTTT
CDR3: CASSLKSRSTDTQYF

D: NA
V: TRBV9
size: few
J: TRBJ2-5
DNA: TGTGCCAGCAGCCCCGGACCTTTAGTAGGGGGGCTCAGTGAAGAGACCCAGTACTTC
CDR3: CASSPGPLVGGLSEETQYF

D: TRBD2
V: TRBV7-2
size: NA
J: TRBJ2-5
DNA: TGTGCCAGCAGCTTGATTCTAGCGGGGGCCGGGGAGACCCAGTACTTC
CDR3: CASSLILAGAGETQYF

D: TRBD1
V: TRBV5-1
size: few
J: TRBJ1-4
DNA: TGCGCCAGCAGCCTAAACCTCCCAGGGGGCGGCAATGAAAAACTGTTTTTT
CDR3: CASSLNLPGGGNEKLFF

D: TRBD2
V: TRBV2
size: few
J: TRBJ2-3
DNA: TGTGCCAGCAGCAAAACTAGCGGGGGCAACACAGATACGCAGTATTTT
CDR3: CASSKTSGGNTDTQYF

D: TRBD1
V: TRBV29-1
size: NA
J: TRBJ2-1
DNA: TGCAGCGTTGAACTGGGGACAGGGGTAGGAGAGACCCAGTTCTTC
CDR3: CSVELGTGVGETQFF

D: NA
V: TRBV20-1
size: NA
J: TRBJ1-2
DNA: TGCAGTGCTAGAGATCTGGTGACGCAGGGCCGCTATGGCTACACCTTC
CDR3: CSARDLVTQGRYGYTF

D: TRBD1
V: TRBV29-1
size: NA
J: TRBJ2-2
DNA: TGCAGCGTCTTTGGACAGGCCCACGGGGAGCTGTTTTTT
CDR3: CSVFGQAHGELFF

D: NA
V: TRBV29-1
size: many
J: TRBJ2-3
DNA: TGCAGCGCCCATGGGCTCACAGATACGCAGTATTTT
CDR3: CSAHGLTDTQYF

D: TRBD2
V: TRBV4-3
size: NA
J: TRBJ2-1
DNA: TGCGCCAGCAGCCAAGATCTAAGCGGGGTTCTTGAGCAGTTCTTC
CDR3: CASSQDLSGVLEQFF

D: NA
V: TRBV7-9
size: NA
J: TRBJ2-1
DNA: TGTGCCAGCAGCTCATGGGGTAATTCCAACGATGAGCAGTTCTTC
CDR3: CASSSWGNSNDEQFF

D: TRBD2
V: TRBV20-1
size: NA
J: TRBJ2-7
DNA: TGCAGTGCTAGAGATCTAGAGCGGGGATCCTACGAGCAGTACTTC
CDR3: CSARDLERGSYEQYF

D: TRBD2
V: TRBV28
size: once
J: TRBJ2-7
DNA: TGTGCCAGCAGTTTATCGGCGGGGGGGCATTACGAGCAGTACTTC
CDR3: CASSLSAGGHYEQYF

D: TRBD2
V: TRBV4-2
size: few
J: TRBJ2-5
DNA: TGTGCCAGCAGCCACCAGACTAGCGGGATCCAAGAGACCCAGTACTTC
CDR3: CASSHQTSGIQETQYF

D: NA
V: TRBV29-1
size: NA
J: TRBJ2-7
DNA: TGCAGCGTTGAGGGTCAGCGATCCTACGAGCAGTACTTC
CDR3: CSVEGQRSYEQYF

D: NA
V: TRBV27
size: NA
J: TRBJ1-5
DNA: TGTGCCAGCAGGAGTTCCTCCGGGACACCTGTTAAGCCCCAGCATTTT
CDR3: CASRSSSGTPVKPQHF

D: TRBD1
V: TRBV7-9
size: NA
J: TRBJ1-1
DNA: TGTGCCAGCAGCTTAGTTTTGGACAGGAGGATGAACACTGAAGCTTTCTTT
CDR3: CASSLVLDRRMNTEAFF

D: TRBD1
V: TRBV27
size: few
J: TRBJ1-2
DNA: TGTGCCAGCAGTTTCGCAGGACAGGGGGCCTATGGCTACACCTTC
CDR3: CASSFAGQGAYGYTF

D: NA
V: TRBV6-2/TRBV6-3
size: few
J: TRBJ2-1
DNA: TGTGCCAGCATTCAGGGTACCTCCCCGAACAATGAGCAGTTCTTC
CDR3: CASIQGTSPNNEQFF

D: TRBD1
V: TRBV29-1
size: NA
J: TRBJ1-1
DNA: TGCAGCGCCCGGACAGGGCCCCCTGAAGCTTTCTTT
CDR3: CSARTGPPEAFF

D: NA
V: TRBV5-1
size: NA
J: TRBJ2-7
DNA: TGCGCCAGCAGCTTGTCAGGGTCCATCTACGAGCAGTACTTC
CDR3: CASSLSGSIYEQYF

D: NA
V: TRBV5-6
size: NA
J: TRBJ2-7
DNA: TGTGCCAGCAGCTTGTCGGGGGCTTCCTACGAGCAGTACTTC
CDR3: CASSLSGASYEQYF

D: NA
V: TRBV28
size: NA
J: TRBJ2-7
DNA: TGTGCCAGCAGTTCAGGGGTGGCGGGCGAGCAGTACTTC
CDR3: CASSSGVAGEQYF

D: NA
V: TRBV9
size: NA
J: TRBJ2-7
DNA: TGTGCCAGCAGCGCCGGGACCGCGAGCTCCTACGAGCAGTACTTC
CDR3: CASSAGTASSYEQYF

D: NA
V: TRBV6-2/TRBV6-3
size: NA
J: TRBJ1-2
DNA: TGTGCCAGCGCTGACAGTAACTATGGCTACACCTTC
CDR3: CASADSNYGYTF

D: TRBD1
V: TRBV18
size: NA
J: TRBJ2-7
DNA: TGTGCCAGCTCACCCAGGGACAGGTCTCGCTACGAGCAGTACTTC
CDR3: CASSPRDRSRYEQYF

D: NA
V: TRBV7-2
size: NA
J: TRBJ2-7
DNA: TGTGCCAGCAGCTGGGGGCTCGGGAGCGCCTACGAGCAGTACTTC
CDR3: CASSWGLGSAYEQYF

D: NA
V: TRBV18
size: NA
J: TRBJ2-7
DNA: TGTGCCAGCTCAACCCTCTCCTACGAGCAGTACTTC
CDR3: CASSTLSYEQYF

D: TRBD1
V: TRBV12-3/TRBV12-4
size: NA
J: TRBJ2-3
DNA: TGTGCCAGCAACACCTTGGGACAGGGTTTAGGGGGTACGCAGTATTTT
CDR3: CASNTLGQGLGGTQYF

D: NA
V: TRBV12-3/TRBV12-4
size: NA
J: TRBJ1-4
DNA: TGTGCCAGCAGTTTAAGGCAGGGGAACGAAAAACTGTTTTTT
CDR3: CASSLRQGNEKLFF

D: TRBD2
V: TRBV6-6
size: NA
J: TRBJ2-7
DNA: TGTGCCAGCAGTTACCCGACCATCGCGGGGGGCCCTCGGGAGCAGTACTTC
CDR3: CASSYPTIAGGPREQYF

D: NA
V: TRBV29-1
size: NA
J: TRBJ2-1
DNA: TGCAGCGTTGATACGGCAGGTAATGGGGAGCAGTTCTTC
CDR3: CSVDTAGNGEQFF

D: NA
V: TRBV7-2
size: few
J: TRBJ2-1
DNA: TGTGCCAGCAGCTTATTGCGGGGTGCAAGCTACAATGAGCAGTTCTTC
CDR3: CASSLLRGASYNEQFF

D: NA
V: TRBV6-2/TRBV6-3
size: NA
J: TRBJ2-7
DNA: TGTGCCAGCAGTTACCCCCCCCACGAGCAGTACTTC
CDR3: CASSYPPHEQYF

D: TRBD1
V: TRBV7-3
size: NA
J: TRBJ2-1
DNA: TGTGCCAGCAGCTTTGGACAGGGTAGCTTCAATGAGCAGTTCTTC
CDR3: CASSFGQGSFNEQFF

D: TRBD2
V: TRBV7-2
size: NA
J: TRBJ2-1
DNA: TGTGCCAGCAGCCAAAGGGAGGGGAGGAACTCCCTGAACACTGAGCAGTTCTTC
CDR3: CASSQREGRNSLNTEQFF

D: NA
V: TRBV10-3
size: NA
J: TRBJ2-1
DNA: TGTGCCATCAGTGAAATGGGGGACGCCTACAATGAGCAGTTCTTC
CDR3: CAISEMGDAYNEQFF